The 27 T cell receptor beta chains reported below all come from one sample, sequenced in a study of Ad26.COV2.S vaccination and SARS-CoV-2 variants. Treatment noted: approximately 18 received Ad26.COV2.S at low or high dose, single or two shots; about 5 received placebo; per-sample allocation not given. It was on day 63 after the first vaccine or placebo injection that samples were taken. Profiling relied on immunoSEQ multiplex PCR, and the TCRdb table lists in-frame clones only, not all of them. The data contain about 280,000 clones, around 87% of them singletons. The sample here was peripheral blood, taken in a trial of Ad26.COV2.S vaccine versus placebo. The receptors come from a person between 18 and 65 years old who received the Ad26.COV2.S COVID-19 vaccine or a placebo.

The chain has TRBV27 and TRBJ2-7; tentatively, D is TRBD1 (6 bases). CDR1 MNHEY and CDR2 SMNVEV come from the germline V gene (reference sequence). The ends were cut back, 2 bases at V and 4 bases at J, with 15 bases in the middle. The CDR3 covers 15 residues. DNA of the CDR3: TGTGCCAGCAGTTTAAGAGGGGGTTTGGGGTACGAGCAGTACTTC. It translates to CASSLRGGLGYEQYF.

The chain links TRBV7-9 to TRBJ2-7; 7 bases are shared with TRBD1. Germline CDR1 is SEHNR and CDR2 is FQNEAQ (reference sequence). Trimming took 0 bases from V and 5 from J; bases not matched to a gene: 7. The CDR3 is 15 residues long. In nucleotides, the CDR3 is TGTGCCAGCAGCTTAGCGTCAAGACAGGGAGACGAGCAGTACTTC. Its translation: CASSLASRQGDEQYF.

The J gene is TRBJ1-2, the V gene TRBV30; no clear D gene. The V gene's germline CDR1 is GTSNPN and CDR2 SVGIG (reference sequence). CDR3 length equals 13 residues. V lost 4 bases, J lost 4 bases, and 13 bases lay in between. CDR3: CAWKRLDRYGYTF. The CDR3 DNA sequence: TGTGCCTGGAAAAGATTGGACCGCTATGGCTACACCTTC.

The CDR3 DNA follows: TGTGCCAGCAGTCAACAGAGGAATGGGCCCCAGCATTTT. Protein sequence: CASSQQRNGPQHF. The rearrangement joins TRBV2 to TRBJ1-5; no firm D call. The germline V gene has CDR1 SNHLY and CDR2 FYNNEI. The CDR3 runs to 13 residues. V shed 5 bases and J shed 9 bases, with 14 bases lying between them.

To note about this clone: Additional DNA sequences in this sample encode the identical CDR3. The chain employs TRBV29-1 and TRBJ1-5; TRBD1 agrees at 9 bases. Germline V gives CDR1 SQVTM, CDR2 ANQGSEA. The CDR3 has 12 amino acids. The ends lost 5 bases at V and 5 bases at J; junction bases unmatched: 1. The CDR3 DNA follows: TGCAGCGTTCGACAGGGGGATCAGCCCCAGCATTTT. Translated: CSVRQGDQPQHF.

The V gene is TRBV3-1 (or the pseudogene TRBV3-2), the J gene TRBJ1-4; 9 bases are shared with TRBD1. CDR3 length equals 15 residues. J was trimmed by 7 bases and V by 3 bases; bases with no gene match: 6. The germline gives CDR1 LGHDT, CDR2 YNNKEL (reference sequence). CDR3 sequence reads: CASSQAGTGSEKLFF. The CDR3 DNA reads TGTGCCAGCAGCCAGGCCGGGACAGGGAGTGAAAAACTGTTTTTT.

The chain carries TRBV11-3 and TRBJ2-5; maybe TRBD2 (5 bases). V was trimmed by 1 base and J by 2 bases, leaving 17 bases between them. In germline, CDR1 is SGHNT, CDR2 YENEEA. CDR3 size: 17 residues. The CDR3 DNA reads TGTGCCAGCAGCTTAGCGGCCGTCGTGGGCGGGCAAGAGACCCAGTACTTC. This encodes CASSLAAVVGGQETQYF. Complete variable domain (other parts from reference TRBV11-3 and TRBJ2-5): EAGVVQSPRYKIIEKKQPVAFWCNPISGHNTLYWYLQNLGQGPELLIRYENEEAVDDSQLPKDRFSAERLKGVDSTLKIQPAELGDSAVYLCASSLAAVVGGQETQYFGPGTRLLVL.

The chain is built from TRBV5-1 and TRBJ1-3; D unresolved. Germline values: CDR1 SGHRS, CDR2 YFSETQ. V shed 0 bases and J shed 2 bases, with 9 bases lying between them. This CDR3 is built from 15 residues. The CDR3 sequence: CASSLATTTGNTIYF. In DNA, the CDR3 is TGCGCCAGCAGCTTGGCCACAACGACTGGAAACACCATATATTTT.

The rearrangement uses TRBV5-8 and TRBJ2-5; 9 nucleotides line up with TRBD2. The length of the CDR3 is 15 residues. Germline values: CDR1 SGHTS, CDR2 YDEGEE. With V trimmed by 4 bases and J by 5 bases, 9 bases remained unmatched. CDR3 region: CASSASGGLEETQYF. CDR3 nucleotide sequence: TGTGCCAGCAGCGCAAGCGGGGGGCTCGAGGAGACCCAGTACTTC.

The chain is built from TRBV10-3 and TRBJ2-1; TRBD2 aligns across 8 bases. Germline CDR1 and CDR2: ENHRY and SYGVKD. The CDR3 totals 14 residues. Trimming took 6 bases from V and 3 from J; bases not matched to a gene: 4. CDR3 nucleotide sequence: TGTGCCATCAGGGGGCGGGAGGACTACAATGAGCAGTTCTTC. Amino acids: CAIRGREDYNEQFF.

J is TRBJ1-1 and V is TRBV29-1, with D hard to call. V lost 6 bases and J lost 2, with 16 bases in between. This CDR3 is 14 amino acids long. Germline CDR1 SQVTM, CDR2 ANQGSEA. CDR3 region: CSVKLKDVNTEAFF. The CDR3 coding sequence is TGCAGCGTGAAGCTAAAGGACGTTAACACTGAAGCTTTCTTT.

This clone has a count of ten or more. The chain links TRBV4-2 to TRBJ1-4; 7 nucleotides agree with TRBD1. Germline V gene data show CDR1 as LGHNA and CDR2 as YNFKEQ. The ends lost 0 bases at V and 4 bases at J; junction bases unmatched: 5. CDR3 size: 16 residues. CDR3 loop: CASSQEGGQFNEKLFF. The CDR3 DNA sequence: TGTGCCAGCAGCCAAGAGGGGGGACAGTTTAATGAAAAACTGTTTTTT.

This rearrangement joins TRBV12-5 to TRBJ2-1; the match to TRBD1 covers 9 bases. V was pared by 5 bases and J by 6 bases, with 8 bases of the junction left unmatched. CDR1 is LGHNT, CDR2 FRNRAP, per germline. The CDR3 contains 15 residues. The CDR3 nucleotides are TGTGCTAGTGGTCCGGGACAGGGTTGGGGCAATGAGCAGTTCTTC. Protein product: CASGPGQGWGNEQFF.

The V gene is TRBV25-1, the J gene TRBJ1-2; 7 bases line up with TRBD1. Trimming cost V 5 bases and J 4 bases; bases outside gene matches: 13. Per the germline V gene, CDR1 is MGHDK and CDR2 is SYGVNS. The CDR3 spans 16 residues. The CDR3 DNA is TGTGCCAGCAGTCCCCCCGGGAACGGACAGGTCTATGGCTACACCTTC. As protein: CASSPPGNGQVYGYTF.

About this clone itself: One end of the junction varies from germline; a read error may be responsible. J is TRBJ1-2 and V is TRBV25-1; TRBD1 is a possible D gene (5 bases). This CDR3 contains 13 residues. Germline lookup yields CDR1 MGHDK and CDR2 SYGVNS. CDR3: CVSSEPRDFGYTF. In DNA, the CDR3 is TGTGTCAGCAGTGAACCCCGGGACTTCGGCTACACCTTC.

This clone was seen just once. In DNA, the CDR3 is TGCGCCAGCACTCGGAATGGAGACAACACAGATACGCAGTATTTT. Translating gives CASTRNGDNTDTQYF. This chain uses TRBV5-1 with TRBJ2-3; D unclear. The germline V gene has CDR1 SGHRS and CDR2 YFSETQ. CDR3 length equals 15 residues. Trimming removed 6 bases from V and 2 bases from J, with 16 bases in between.

The chain joins TRBV4-1 to TRBJ2-7, with 11 bases fitting TRBD2. This CDR3 contains 14 residues. Germline V CDR1 and CDR2: MGHRA, YSYEKL. V shed 3 bases and J 3 bases; nucleotides not matched to a gene: 1. The CDR3 here is CASSHGTSGYEQYF. The CDR3 region has the DNA TGCGCCAGCAGCCACGGGACTAGCGGCTACGAGCAGTACTTC.

CDR3 coding DNA: TGCGCCAGCAGCCATCTTCGGGACAGAGGAAACACCATATATTTT. Its translation: CASSHLRDRGNTIYF. This chain connects TRBV4-1 to TRBJ1-3; 7 bases align to TRBD1. Trimming took 3 bases from V and 4 from J; bases not matched to a gene: 6. This CDR3 spans 15 amino acids. CDR1 is MGHRA and CDR2 is YSYEKL in the germline V gene.

The CDR3 sequence is CSVENGARNTEAFF. The CDR3 nucleotides are TGCAGCGTTGAAAATGGGGCGAGGAACACTGAAGCTTTCTTT. The rearrangement links TRBV29-1 to TRBJ1-1, with D perhaps TRBD1 (5 bases). Looked up from germline, CDR1 is SQVTM and CDR2 is ANQGSEA. The V end was cut by 2 bases, the J end by 1 base, with 11 bases between. This CDR3 has 14 amino acids.

The chain uses TRBV19 and TRBJ1-5, with 10 bases aligning to TRBD1. The germline CDR1 and CDR2 sequences are LNHDA and SQIVND (reference sequence). This CDR3 comprises 15 residues. V shed 7 bases and J 4 bases; nucleotides not matched to a gene: 7. The CDR3 here is CASKDRDRGNQPQHF. The DNA for the CDR3 is TGTGCCAGTAAGGACCGGGACAGGGGAAATCAGCCCCAGCATTTT.

V and J are TRBV27 and TRBJ1-1, with TRBD1 as a possible D gene (5 bases). CDR3 length: 13 residues. Germline V gene sequence: CDR1 MNHEY, CDR2 SMNVEV (reference sequence). V dropped 6 bases and J dropped 2 bases, with 10 bases sitting between them. The CDR3 spells CASSPTVNTEAFF. The CDR3 DNA reads TGTGCCAGCAGCCCGACAGTAAACACTGAAGCTTTCTTT.

This chain joins TRBV21-1 and TRBJ1-1; the table's D call, TRBD1, was not checked against the DNA. TRBV21-1 is a recognized pseudogene. The CDR3 extends over 14 amino acids. In DNA form, the CDR3 reads TGTGCCAGCAGCAACCAGGCCACGAACACTGAAGCTTTCTTT. This sequence encodes CASSNQATNTEAFF.

This rearrangement joins TRBV27 to TRBJ2-7; 8 bases are shared with TRBD1. V lost 5 bases, J lost 1 base, and 7 bases stayed unmatched. CDR1 and CDR2 from the germline V gene are MNHEY and SMNVEV (reference sequence). The CDR3 extends over 15 amino acids. CDR3 sequence reads: CASSLGTGRSYEQYF. The CDR3 DNA reads TGTGCCAGCAGTCTGGGGACAGGTCGATCCTACGAGCAGTACTTC.

J is TRBJ2-1 and V is TRBV15; D uncertain. Germline V CDR1 and CDR2: LNHNV, YYDKDF (reference sequence). CDR3 length: 14 residues. The V gene lost 0 bases and the J gene lost 5 bases, with 8 bases spanning the gap. CDR3 in DNA: TGTGCCACCAGCAGAGATCTCGCAGACAATGAGCAGTTCTTC. Residues: CATSRDLADNEQFF.

V gene TRBV18 combines with J gene TRBJ2-5; tentatively, D is TRBD2 (6 bases). Looked up from germline, CDR1 is KGHSH and CDR2 is LQKENI. With 1 base removed from V and 2 bases from J, the gap between germline ends came to 11 bases. The CDR3 contains 15 residues. The CDR3 DNA reads TGTGCCAGCTCACCACTCTCTAGCGAGCAAGAGACCCAGTACTTC. This translates into CASSPLSSEQETQYF.

This clone was observed a single time. The chain has TRBV28 and TRBJ1-4, with D perhaps matching TRBD1 (5 bases). Trimming took off 5 bases at V and 3 bases at J, with 16 bases between the two ends. Germline CDR1 reads MDHEN; CDR2 reads SYDVKM. There are 16 residues in the CDR3. CDR3 DNA sequence: TGTGCCAGCAGTAGCCCGAGGGGTAGGGCTAATGAAAAACTGTTTTTT. Its translation: CASSSPRGRANEKLFF.

CDR3 amino acids: CASSEDGNSGNTIYF. The CDR3 DNA is TGTGCCAGCAGCGAGGACGGTAACTCTGGAAACACCATATATTTT. The V and J genes are TRBV6-5 and TRBJ1-3; D is ambiguous. The CDR3 is made up of 15 amino acids. V was cut by 6 bases and J by 0 bases, with 12 bases left in between. Germline V gene sequence: CDR1 MNHEY, CDR2 SVGAGI.